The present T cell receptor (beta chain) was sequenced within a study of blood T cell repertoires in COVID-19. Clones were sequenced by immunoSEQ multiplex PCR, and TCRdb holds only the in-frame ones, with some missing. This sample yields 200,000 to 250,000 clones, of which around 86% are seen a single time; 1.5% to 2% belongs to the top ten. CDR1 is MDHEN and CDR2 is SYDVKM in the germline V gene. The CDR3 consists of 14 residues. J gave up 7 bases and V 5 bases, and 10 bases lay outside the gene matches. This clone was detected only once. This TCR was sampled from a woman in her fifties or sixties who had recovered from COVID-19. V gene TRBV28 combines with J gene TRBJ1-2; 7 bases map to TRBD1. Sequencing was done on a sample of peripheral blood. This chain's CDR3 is CASSITGDGAGYTF. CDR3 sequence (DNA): TGTGCCAGCAGTATTACAGGGGATGGGGCTGGCTACACCTTC.